One and the same sample provided the 12 T cell receptor beta chains below, sequenced in a study of T cell repertoires in cytomegalovirus infection. Via MiXCR, TCRdb re-called the reads, giving one row per CDR3 protein. The sample contains roughly 240,000 distinct CDR3 sequences, roughly 6.5% of which appear only once. Sequenced: PBMCs. The source of these receptors is a human donor in good health (CMV status not recorded). Some clones in this sample may be carry-over from other donors' samples.

This clonotype has ten or more counts. The chain recombines TRBV19 with TRBJ2-6; D not certain. There are 20 residues in the CDR3. Trimming stripped 3 bases from V and 2 bases from J, with 23 bases between. The germline V gene encodes CDR1 LNHDA and CDR2 SQIVND (reference sequence). The CDR3 bases are TGTGCCAGTAGTATTACGTCCTCCTCCGTACCTTTGACTGGGGCCAACGTCCTGACTTTC. Translated, it gives CASSITSSSVPLTGANVLTF.

This clonotype came up many times. The chain carries TRBV6-2 or TRBV6-3 and TRBJ1-1; D perhaps matches TRBD1 (5 bases). V gave up 4 bases and J gave up 1 base, with 16 bases separating them. The CDR3 spans 16 residues. Germline CDR1 MNHEY, CDR2 SVGEGT. The CDR3 nucleotides read TGTGCCAGCAGTTCTGGAGGGACCGCTCCGAACACTGAAGCTTTCTTT. Translation gives CASSSGGTAPNTEAFF.

This clonotype was counted many times. J is TRBJ1-2 and V is TRBV4-2; possible D gene TRBD1, 6 bases. Between the trimmed V and J ends, which lost 0 bases and 8 bases, there was a span of 13 bases. The CDR3 contains 14 residues. Per germline, CDR1 LGHNA and CDR2 YNFKEQ. Written as DNA, the CDR3 is TGTGCCAGCAGCCAAGAAAACCCTGGGGGCGGCTACACCTTC. Protein: CASSQENPGGGYTF.

This clonotype was counted many times. The chain couples TRBV15 to TRBJ1-2; TRBD1 matches at 9 bases. Trimming at V came to 0 bases and at J to 8 bases, leaving 10 bases not matched to a gene. This CDR3 region has 16 residues. Germline CDR1 LNHNV, CDR2 YYDKDF (reference sequence). The CDR3: CATSRDLDRGVGGYTF. CDR3 coding DNA: TGTGCCACCAGCAGAGATCTGGACAGGGGAGTAGGGGGCTACACCTTC.

This clonotype was recorded at least ten times. The genes are TRBV6-2 or TRBV6-3 and TRBJ1-1; D might be TRBD1 (6 bases). Trimming removed 6 bases from V and 1 base from J, with 18 bases in between. Germline CDR1 is MNHEY and CDR2 is SVGEGT. This CDR3 spans 16 amino acids. The CDR3 bases are TGTGCCAGCAGAGAGCGGGAAAAAGGGGGGAACACTGAAGCTTTCTTT. Encoded protein: CASREREKGGNTEAFF.

This clonotype was counted once. It may be a read error: a sequence one base away is much more abundant. The genes are TRBV19 and TRBJ1-1; 8 nucleotides agree with TRBD1. The CDR3 spans 14 residues. The V segment lost 6 bases and the J segment 4 bases; nucleotides outside the gene matches: 7. Germline-derived CDR1 and CDR2 are LNHDA and SQIVND (reference sequence). CDR3 nucleotide sequence: TGTGCCAGTAGACCGACAGGGGATGGCACTGAAGCTTTCTTT. As protein: CASRPTGDGTEAFF. Using reference TRBV19 and TRBJ1-1 for the parts outside the CDR3, the full variable domain is DGGITQSPKYLFRKEGQNVTLSCEQNLNHDAMYWYRQDPGQGLRLIYYSQIVNDFQKGDIAEGYSVSREKKESFPLTVTSAQKNPTAFYLCASRPTGDGTEAFFGQGTRLTVV.

In its sample, this clonotype was seen a few times. The chain combines TRBV30 with TRBJ2-1, with 9 bases matching TRBD1. Germline-derived CDR1 and CDR2 are GTSNPN and SVGIG (reference sequence). V dropped 4 bases and J dropped 6; count of bases not matched to a gene: 10. This CDR3 spans 15 amino acids. CDR3 nucleotide sequence: TGTGCCTGGACCGGCAGACAGGGGGGGGTCAATGAGCAGTTCTTC. Translated: CAWTGRQGGVNEQFF.

This clonotype has more than one count but fewer than ten. The chain links TRBV7-2 to TRBJ1-4; no definite D call. The CDR3 consists of 17 residues. Germline values: CDR1 SGHTA, CDR2 FQGNSA. The V and J ends lost 5 bases and 3 bases respectively, with 19 bases between them. The CDR3 region is CASSRVAVTGPNEKLFF. As DNA, the CDR3 is TGTGCCAGCAGCAGGGTTGCTGTTACTGGACCTAATGAAAAACTGTTTTTT.

The table lists this clonotype with a few counts. The chain couples TRBV5-1 to TRBJ2-7; tentatively, D is TRBD1 (6 bases). The CDR3 consists of 16 residues. Deletions cut 3 bases from V and 5 bases from J, with 21 bases between. Germline loops: CDR1 SGHRS, CDR2 YFSETQ. CDR3 sequence: CASSSYLEQGLHEQYF. Written as DNA, the CDR3 is TGCGCCAGCAGCTCCTATTTAGAGCAGGGGTTACACGAGCAGTACTTC.

This clonotype has a count of ten or more. V and J are TRBV7-6 and TRBJ2-3; D remains ambiguous. The CDR3 runs to 11 residues. CDR1 is SGHVS, CDR2 FNYEAQ, per germline. V shed 7 bases and J shed 6 bases, with 8 bases lying between them. CDR3 sequence: CASKGYDTQYF. For the CDR3, the DNA is TGTGCCAGCAAAGGATACGATACGCAGTATTTT.

A word on this clonotype: A read error is possible here, since a much larger clone lies one base away. The chain joins TRBV20-1 to TRBJ2-3; a weak D match, TRBD2 (7 bases). This CDR3 has 18 amino acids. V was trimmed by 5 bases and J by 4 bases, leaving 28 bases between them. Germline CDR1 reads DFQATT; CDR2 reads SNEGSKA (reference sequence). In nucleotides, the CDR3 is TGCAGTGCTCCTATCATTGTGGGGGGCCACCGGGGGGCAGATACGCAGTATTTT. As protein: CSAPIIVGGHRGADTQYF.

This clonotype was detected only a few times. The chain recombines TRBV14 with TRBJ2-1, with 10 bases fitting TRBD2. The CDR3 runs 14 residues. The trim removed 2 bases at V and 7 bases at J, leaving 2 bases unmatched. CDR1 and CDR2 (germline): SGHDN, FVKESK. The DNA of the CDR3 is TGTGCCAGCAGCCAATTAGCGGGGGGAAATGAGCAGTTCTTC. As protein: CASSQLAGGNEQFF.